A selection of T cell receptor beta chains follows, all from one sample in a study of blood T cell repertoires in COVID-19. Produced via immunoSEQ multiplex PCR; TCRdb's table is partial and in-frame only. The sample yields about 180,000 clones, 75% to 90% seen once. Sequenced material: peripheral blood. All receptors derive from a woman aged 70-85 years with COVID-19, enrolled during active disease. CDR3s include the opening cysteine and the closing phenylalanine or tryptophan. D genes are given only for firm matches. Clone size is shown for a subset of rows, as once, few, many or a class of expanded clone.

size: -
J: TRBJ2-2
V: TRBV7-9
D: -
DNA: TGTGCCAGCAGCTTAGTAGAGGGATCCGGCGGGTTGGGCACCGGGGAGCTGTTTTTT
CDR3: CASSLVEGSGGLGTGELFF

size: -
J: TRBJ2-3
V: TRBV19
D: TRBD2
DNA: TGTGCCAGTAGTATCCGCCCCTTTAGCGGGAGTCAAGATACGCAGTATTTT
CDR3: CASSIRPFSGSQDTQYF

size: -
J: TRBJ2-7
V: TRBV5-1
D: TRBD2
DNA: TGCGCCAGCAGCTTCCCCCTTGGGGGGACTAGCGGGAGCCACTACGAGCAGTACTTC
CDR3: CASSFPLGGTSGSHYEQYF

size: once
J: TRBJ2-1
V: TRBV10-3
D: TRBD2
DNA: TGTGCCGCCGGGACTAGCGGCACCTTAGCATCCTACAATGAGCAGTTCTTC
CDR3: CAAGTSGTLASYNEQFF

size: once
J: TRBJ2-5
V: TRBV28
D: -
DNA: TGTGCCAGCAGTTCCCCGCCCAGTTGGGAGACCCAGTACTTC
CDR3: CASSSPPSWETQYF

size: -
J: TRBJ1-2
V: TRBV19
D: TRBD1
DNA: TGTGCCAGTAGTATAGGACCCCAGGGGGCAGGTGGCTACACCTTC
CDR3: CASSIGPQGAGGYTF

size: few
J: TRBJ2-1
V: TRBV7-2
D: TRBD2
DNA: TGTGCCAGCAGTTGGTCTAGCGGGAGGGTTAAATACAATGAGCAGTTCTTC
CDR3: CASSWSSGRVKYNEQFF

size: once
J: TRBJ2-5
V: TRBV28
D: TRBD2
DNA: TGTGCCAGCAGTTTTGGGCTAGCGGGAGTGGAGACCCAGTACTTC
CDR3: CASSFGLAGVETQYF

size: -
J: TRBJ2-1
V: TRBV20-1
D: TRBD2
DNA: TGCAGTGCTAGTGCTAGCGGGAGACGCAATGAGCAGTTCTTC
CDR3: CSASASGRRNEQFF

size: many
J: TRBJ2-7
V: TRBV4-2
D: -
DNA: TGTGCCAGCAGCCAAGCGGGAGAACCCTCCTACGAGCAGTACTTC
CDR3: CASSQAGEPSYEQYF

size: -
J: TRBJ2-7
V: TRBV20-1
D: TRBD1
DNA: TGCAGTGCTAGTGATGGGACAGCCCCCTTAGAGAACGAGCAGTACTTC
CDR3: CSASDGTAPLENEQYF

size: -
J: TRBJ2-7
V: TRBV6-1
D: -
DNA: TGTGCCAGCAGTGAACGACAGGGGACTATCTCCTACGAGCAGTACTTC
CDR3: CASSERQGTISYEQYF

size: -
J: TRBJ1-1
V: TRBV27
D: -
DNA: TGTGCCAGCAGTGGGGGGGGACGGCTGAACACTGAAGCTTTCTTT
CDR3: CASSGGGRLNTEAFF

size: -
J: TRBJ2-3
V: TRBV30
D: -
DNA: TGTGCCTGGAGTGTACGGAGGGATCATACGCAGTATTTT
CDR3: CAWSVRRDHTQYF

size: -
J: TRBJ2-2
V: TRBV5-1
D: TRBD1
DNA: TGCGCCAGCAGCCCACGGACAGGGGCGGGTGGCGGGGAGCTGTTTTTT
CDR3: CASSPRTGAGGGELFF

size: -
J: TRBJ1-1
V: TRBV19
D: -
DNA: TGTGCCAGTAGTCGGACTAACACTGAAGCTTTCTTT
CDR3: CASSRTNTEAFF

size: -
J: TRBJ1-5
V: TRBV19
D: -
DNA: TGTGCCTCGAAATCGGATTTGGGTTTGCGGGATCAGCCCCAGCATTTT
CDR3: CASKSDLGLRDQPQHF

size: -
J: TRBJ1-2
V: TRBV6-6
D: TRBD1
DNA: TGTGCCAGCAGTTTGGACAGGGCGGGCTATGGCTACACCTTC
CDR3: CASSLDRAGYGYTF

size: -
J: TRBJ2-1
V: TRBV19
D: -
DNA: TGTGCCAGTAGTATAACAGCGGGCTTAAACAATGAGCAGTTCTTC
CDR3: CASSITAGLNNEQFF

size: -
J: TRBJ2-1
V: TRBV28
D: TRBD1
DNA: TGTGCCACTGGGGGACAGGGTGATGAGCAGTTCTTC
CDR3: CATGGQGDEQFF

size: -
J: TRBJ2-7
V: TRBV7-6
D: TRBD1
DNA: TGTGCCAGCAGTTATAGAGGGACAGGGGCCTACGAGCAGTACTTC
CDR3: CASSYRGTGAYEQYF

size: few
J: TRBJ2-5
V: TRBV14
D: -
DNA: TGTGCCAGCGCCAGGGGCTACCTAGAGACCCAGTACTTC
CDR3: CASARGYLETQYF

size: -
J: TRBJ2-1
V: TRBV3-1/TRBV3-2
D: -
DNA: TGTGCCAGCAGCCAAGATGGAGGGGGCAGGAATGAGCAGTTCTTC
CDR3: CASSQDGGGRNEQFF

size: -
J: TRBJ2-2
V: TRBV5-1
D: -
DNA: TGCGCCAGCAGCCCCTGGGCCTTCACCGGGGAGCTGTTTTTT
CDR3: CASSPWAFTGELFF

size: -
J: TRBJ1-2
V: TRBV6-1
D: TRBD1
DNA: TGTGCCAGCAGTGGGTCGAGGGCAGGGGGTAGGGTCGACTATGGCTACACCTTC
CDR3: CASSGSRAGGRVDYGYTF

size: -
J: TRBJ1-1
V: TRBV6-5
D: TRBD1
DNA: TGTGCCAGCAGGGCAGACAGGGGGAACACTGAAGCTTTCTTT
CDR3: CASRADRGNTEAFF

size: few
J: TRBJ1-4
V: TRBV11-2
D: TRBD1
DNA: TGTGCCAGCAGCTACGACAGGGGTTGGGGAAAACTGTTTTTT
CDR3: CASSYDRGWGKLFF

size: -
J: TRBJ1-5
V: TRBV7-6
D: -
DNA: TGTGCCAGCAGCTTAGAAGCAGGGTCGGGTCAGCCCCAGCATTTT
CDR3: CASSLEAGSGQPQHF

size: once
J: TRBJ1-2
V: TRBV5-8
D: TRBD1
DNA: TGTGCCAGCAGCTTCCGGGACAGGGCTAACTATGGCTACACCTTC
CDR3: CASSFRDRANYGYTF

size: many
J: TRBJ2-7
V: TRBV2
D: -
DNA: TGTGCCAGCAAAACCCAAGGGGCCTACGAGCAGTACTTC
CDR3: CASKTQGAYEQYF

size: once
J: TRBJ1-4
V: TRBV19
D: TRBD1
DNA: TGTGCCAGTAGCAAATCGGGGACAGGGGAAAAACTGTTTTTT
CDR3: CASSKSGTGEKLFF

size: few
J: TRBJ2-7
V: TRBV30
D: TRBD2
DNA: TGTGCCGGTCTACTAGCGTCGTCCTACGAGCAGTACTTC
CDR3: CAGLLASSYEQYF

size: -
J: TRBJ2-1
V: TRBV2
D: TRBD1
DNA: TGTGCCAGCAGTTCAAGAGGGGGCGACACCCCAAGTGAGCAGTTCTTC
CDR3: CASSSRGGDTPSEQFF

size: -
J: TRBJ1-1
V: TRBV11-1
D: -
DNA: TGTGCCAGCAACAAGCAGGGGAACACTGAAGCTTTCTTT
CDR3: CASNKQGNTEAFF

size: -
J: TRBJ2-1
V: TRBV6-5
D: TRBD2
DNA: TGTGCCAGCAGTTACTCGAGGCTAGCGGGAGACAATGAGCAGTTCTTC
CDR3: CASSYSRLAGDNEQFF

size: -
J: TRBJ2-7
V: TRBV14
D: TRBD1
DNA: TGTGCCAGCAGCCAAGGGACAGGGGATACCTACGAGCAGTACTTC
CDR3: CASSQGTGDTYEQYF

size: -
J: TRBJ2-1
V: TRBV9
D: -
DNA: TGTGCCAGCAGCGTAGGAGGGTGGGCAGGGGCGGCCAATGAGCAGTTCTTC
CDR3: CASSVGGWAGAANEQFF

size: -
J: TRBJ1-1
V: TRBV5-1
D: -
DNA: TGCGCCAGCAGCTTGAGTACGGTGAACACTGAAGCTTTCTTT
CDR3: CASSLSTVNTEAFF

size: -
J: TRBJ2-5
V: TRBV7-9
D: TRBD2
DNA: TGTGCCAGCAGCAAACTAGCGGTTGGGGAGACCCAGTACTTC
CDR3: CASSKLAVGETQYF

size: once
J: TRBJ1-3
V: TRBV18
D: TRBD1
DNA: TGTGCCAGCTCGCCCTTCCCGGGACAGGGAAATGAAAACACCATATATTTT
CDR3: CASSPFPGQGNENTIYF

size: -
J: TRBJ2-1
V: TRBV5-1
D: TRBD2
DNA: TGCGCCAGCAGCTGGCTAGCGGGGTTCTACAATGAGCAGTTCTTC
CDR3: CASSWLAGFYNEQFF

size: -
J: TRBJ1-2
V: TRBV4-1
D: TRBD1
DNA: TGCGCCAGCAGCCAAGGGGGCGGCAGGGGGCTCTATGGCTACACCTTC
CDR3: CASSQGGGRGLYGYTF

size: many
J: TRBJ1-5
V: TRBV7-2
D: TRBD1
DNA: TGTGCCAGCAGCACCAGACAGGGTGGGAGCAATCAGCCCCAGCATTTT
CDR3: CASSTRQGGSNQPQHF

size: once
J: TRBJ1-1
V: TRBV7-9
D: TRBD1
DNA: TGTGCCAGCAGCCCCCAGACAGGGAGGAGAAACACTGAAGCTTTCTTT
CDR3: CASSPQTGRRNTEAFF

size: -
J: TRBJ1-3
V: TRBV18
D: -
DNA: TGTGCCAGCTCCCCGGACAGCGGAAACACCATATATTTT
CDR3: CASSPDSGNTIYF

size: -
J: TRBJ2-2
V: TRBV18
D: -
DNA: TGTGCCAGCTCACCGATCCGGACAGCGAACACCGGGGAGCTGTTTTTT
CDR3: CASSPIRTANTGELFF

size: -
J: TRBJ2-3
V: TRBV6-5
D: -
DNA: TGTGCCACCTCCGTTCCAGGCACAGATACGCAGTATTTT
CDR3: CATSVPGTDTQYF

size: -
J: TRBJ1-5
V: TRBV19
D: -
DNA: TGTGCCACCAGGGTAGGGGTGTCCAATCAGCCCCAGCATTTT
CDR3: CATRVGVSNQPQHF

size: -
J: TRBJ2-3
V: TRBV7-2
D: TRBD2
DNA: TGTGCCAGCAGCTTAACGGGCGGGAGGGATTTCACAGATACGCAGTATTTT
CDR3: CASSLTGGRDFTDTQYF

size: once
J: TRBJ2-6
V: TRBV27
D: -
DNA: TGTGCCAGCAGTTTAAGCGCAATAAAAAGTATGGGGGCCAACGTCCTGACTTTC
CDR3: CASSLSAIKSMGANVLTF

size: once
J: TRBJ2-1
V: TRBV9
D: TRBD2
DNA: TGTGCCAGCAGCGTAGTTAGCGGGAGGGAGGTTGAGCAGTTCTTC
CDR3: CASSVVSGREVEQFF

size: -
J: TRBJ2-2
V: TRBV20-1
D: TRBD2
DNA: TGCAGTGCTAGTGGGGTTTTACGGACTAGCGGGAGGGCCAGTACGGCCGGGGAGCTGTTTTTT
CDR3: CSASGVLRTSGRASTAGELFF

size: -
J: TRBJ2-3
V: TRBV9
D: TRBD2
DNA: TGTGCCAGCAGCCCCCGGACTAGCGGGAGGAATACAGATACGCAGTATTTT
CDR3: CASSPRTSGRNTDTQYF